This TCR beta chain is from a study of T cell responses to AZD1222 COVID-19 vaccine. Sequencing was performed with immunoSEQ multiplex PCR; in TCRdb, only in-frame clones are kept and a portion is missing. The sample carries 150,000 to 200,000 clones, approximately 93% recorded once. CDR3 length: 16 residues. With 3 bases clipped from V and 4 bases from J, the junction kept 5 bases outside the gene matches. Germline CDR1 and CDR2: SGHTS and YDEGEE. Sequenced here: peripheral blood, sampled on day 0 of AZD1222 vaccination. J is TRBJ2-2 and V is TRBV5-8; 11 bases line up with TRBD2. This clonotype originated in an adult in good health. CDR3 sequence (DNA): TGTGCCAGCAGCTCGTACACTAGCGGGGGCACCGGGGAGCTGTTTTTT. Translation: CASSSYTSGGTGELFF.